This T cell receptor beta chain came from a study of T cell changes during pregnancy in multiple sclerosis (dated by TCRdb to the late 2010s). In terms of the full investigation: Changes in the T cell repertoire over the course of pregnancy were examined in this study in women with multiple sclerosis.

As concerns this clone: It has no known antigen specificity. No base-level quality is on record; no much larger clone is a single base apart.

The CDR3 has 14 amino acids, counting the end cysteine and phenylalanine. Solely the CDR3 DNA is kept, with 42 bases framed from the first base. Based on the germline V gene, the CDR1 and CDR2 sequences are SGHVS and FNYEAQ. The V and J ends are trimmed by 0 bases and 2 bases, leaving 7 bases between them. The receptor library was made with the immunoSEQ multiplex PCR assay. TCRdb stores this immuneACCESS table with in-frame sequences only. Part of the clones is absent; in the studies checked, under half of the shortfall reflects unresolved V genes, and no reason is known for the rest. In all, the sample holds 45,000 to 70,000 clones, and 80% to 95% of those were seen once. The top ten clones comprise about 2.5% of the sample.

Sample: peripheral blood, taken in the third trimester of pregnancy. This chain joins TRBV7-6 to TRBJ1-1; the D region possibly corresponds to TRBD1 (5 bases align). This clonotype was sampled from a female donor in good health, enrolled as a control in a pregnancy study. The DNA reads TGTGCCAGCAGCTTAGCCGGGGGTAACACTGAAGCTTTCTTT. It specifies CASSLAGGNTEAFF.